Listed below are T cell receptor beta chains from one sample, sequenced in a study of blood T cells in healthy people across ages. TCRdb re-analysed the 5' RACE reads in MiXCR, keeping a single row per CDR3 protein. The sample holds about 1.4 million distinct CDR3 sequences, approximately 60% seen once. Material: blood. The receptors shown here come from a man in his late teens or twenties in good health. The CDR3 runs from the conserved cysteine through the conserved F or W. D genes are given only for firm matches. Rows give clone size only sometimes, using once, few, many, or a class for an expanded clone.

V	D	J	size	DNA	CDR3
TRBV25-1	NA	TRBJ1-1	NA	TGTGCCAGCGGCGACCTTTGGGCTTTCTTT	CASGDLWAFF
TRBV5-1	TRBD1	TRBJ1-5	NA	TGCGCCAGCAGCTTGAGACAGGGTCGGATAGACTTCTCTAGCAATCAGCCCCAGCATTTT	CASSLRQGRIDFSSNQPQHF
TRBV28	NA	TRBJ2-6	NA	TGTGCCAGCACCCGAGGGATTGCCAGGGATGGGGCCAACGTCCTGACTTTC	CASTRGIARDGANVLTF
TRBV6-5	TRBD2	TRBJ2-3	NA	TGTGCCAGCAGGGGTGTCCGGCGGGAGCGGGGGGATACGCAGTATTTT	CASRGVRRERGDTQYF
TRBV4-2	NA	TRBJ2-1	NA	TGTGCCAGCAGTCCCTCCTGGGCGGTCCTAGGAGAGCAGTTCTTC	CASSPSWAVLGEQFF
TRBV5-1	NA	TRBJ2-7	NA	NA	CASSFGPGLGYEQYF
TRBV4-3	NA	TRBJ1-1	NA	TGCGCCAGCAGCCAAGATTCACTGATTACTGAAGCTTTCTTT	CASSQDSLITEAFF
TRBV20-1	NA	TRBJ2-5	once	TGCAGTGCTAGTCCTTCTGGGGAGACCCAGTACTTC	CSASPSGETQYF
TRBV29-1	NA	TRBJ2-1	NA	TGCAGCGAAAACCCCTTAGAGGGGGACAATGAGCAGTTCTTC	CSENPLEGDNEQFF
TRBV12-3/TRBV12-4	NA	TRBJ1-1	NA	TGTGTCGGCAGTTTAGGTGCCGGGTTGAACACTGAAGCTTTCTTT	CVGSLGAGLNTEAFF
TRBV6-5	NA	TRBJ2-5	few	TGTGCCAGCAGTAAGAGGACCCTCTTCCAAGAGACCCAGTACTTC	CASSKRTLFQETQYF
TRBV15	TRBD1	TRBJ2-4	few	TGTGCCACCAGCAGAGGGTTTAGGGGGCAAAACATTCAGTACTTC	CATSRGFRGQNIQYF
TRBV20-1	NA	TRBJ2-7	NA	TGCAGTGCTCAAAGGGGCAATTACTACGAGCAGTACTTC	CSAQRGNYYEQYF